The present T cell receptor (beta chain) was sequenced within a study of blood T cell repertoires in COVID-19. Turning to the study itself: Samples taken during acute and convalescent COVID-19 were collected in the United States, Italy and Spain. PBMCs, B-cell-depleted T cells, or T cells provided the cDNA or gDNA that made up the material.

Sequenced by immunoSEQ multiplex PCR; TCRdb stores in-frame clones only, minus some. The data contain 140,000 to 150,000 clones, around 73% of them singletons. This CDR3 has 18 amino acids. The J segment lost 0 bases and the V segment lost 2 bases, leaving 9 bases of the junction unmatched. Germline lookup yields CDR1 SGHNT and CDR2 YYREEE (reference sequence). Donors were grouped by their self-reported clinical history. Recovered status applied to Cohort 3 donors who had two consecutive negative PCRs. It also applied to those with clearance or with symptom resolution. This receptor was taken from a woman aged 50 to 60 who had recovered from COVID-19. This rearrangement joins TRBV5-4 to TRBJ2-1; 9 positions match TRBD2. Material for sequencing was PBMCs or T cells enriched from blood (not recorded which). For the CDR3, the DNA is TGTGCCAGCAGCTTTCGAGCGGGGGGCCCCAACTCCTACAATGAGCAGTTCTTC. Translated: CASSFRAGGPNSYNEQFF. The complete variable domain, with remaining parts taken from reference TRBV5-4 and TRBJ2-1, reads ETGVTQSPTHLIKTRGQQVTLRCSSQSGHNTVSWYQQALGQGPQFIFQYYREEENGRGNFPPRFSGLQFPNYSSELNVNALELDDSALYLCASSFRAGGPNSYNEQFFGPGTRLTVL.